These T cell receptor beta chains were read from a single sample in a study of shared clonotypes between healthy human individuals. Repertoires were generated with immunoSEQ multiplex PCR, while TCRdb's copy carries only in-frame clones and drops some. The table lists 1.4 million to 1.5 million clones, roughly 96% of them singletons. What was sequenced was naive CD4+ T cells sorted from blood. The receptors come from a man under 40 in good health. The conserved cysteine and the conserved F or W are not part of the CDR3 here. Clone sizes are given selectively: once, few, many, or a class where the clone is expanded.

v_gene	abundance	CDR3aa
TRBV19	NA	ASSIRGLADNEQF
TRBV2	NA	ASSELAASRETQY
TRBV21-1	NA	ASSLRRDNYEQY
TRBV6-6	NA	ASGSLSSYNEQF
TRBV4-1	NA	ASSQVPWGSTDTQY
TRBV5-5	NA	ASSSPTGGSYEQY
TRBV7-3	once	ASSLTRGPVETQY
TRBV7-2	NA	ASSPRWQSNIQY
TRBV11-2	NA	ASSLGHSYEQY
TRBV28	NA	ASSLKGGNQPQH
TRBV2	NA	ASSEPTGARYEQY
TRBV5-6	NA	ASSENSGYQETQY
TRBV4-1	NA	ASSEPGRKETQY
TRBV14	NA	ASSQGAFQPQH
TRBV7-8	NA	ASSSYVGDRNEKLF
TRBV25-1	once	ASSGGLANNEQF
TRBV28	NA	ASSGGDRVRETQY
TRBV9	NA	ASSVEGLTGELF
TRBV5-4	NA	ASSDGTSGNTGELF
TRBV2	NA	ASSRGLAGSSYNEQF
TRBV29-1	NA	SVETSGSTGELF
TRBV11-3	NA	ASSLRASGNTGELF
TRBV10-3	NA	AISDSTGVNQPQH
TRBV11-2	once	ASSARGTVLAEQY
TRBV7-2	NA	ASSLSRQQENTEAF
TRBV7-9	once	ASSPLRISYEQY